The entry below gives a single T cell receptor beta chain sequence along with its context. The protocol was immunoSEQ multiplex PCR, while the TCRdb copy is restricted to in-frame clones and leaves out a portion. The sample consists of approximately 150,000 clones, around 80% of them appearing once. This sample stems from a study of cytotoxic CD8 clonotypes in ibrutinib-treated CLL. The sequences come from PBMCs, collected after 24 months of ibrutinib treatment. The TCR originated in a human donor with chronic lymphocytic leukemia.

The CDR3 sequence is CASSPPWYRGSYNEQFF. Here the CDR3 DNA reads TGTGCCAGTAGTCCCCCCTGGTACAGGGGATCCTACAATGAGCAGTTCTTC. The chain has TRBV19 and TRBJ2-1; the match to TRBD1 covers 7 bases. This CDR3 has 17 amino acids. CDR1 is LNHDA and CDR2 is SQIVND in the germline V gene (reference sequence). Germline trimming cut 5 bases from V and 1 base from J; bases unmatched to any gene: 11.